This is a list of T cell receptor beta chains from one sample in a study of blood T cells in healthy people across ages. TCRdb re-derived calls from the 5' RACE reads in MiXCR, one entry per CDR3 protein. The table has over 1,200,000 distinct CDR3 sequences, around 55% seen once. Sequenced material: blood. These receptors were obtained from a man aged 18 to 29 in good health. The CDR3 runs from the conserved cysteine through the conserved F or W. Each record gives: D gene, V gene, clone size, J gene, CDR3 protein, CDR3 DNA. A D gene is named only where the DNA matches it firmly. Clone size is given for some rows only: seen once, a few or many times, or a class if the clone is expanded.

D gene: .
V gene: TRBV29-1
clone size: .
J gene: TRBJ2-1
CDR3 protein: CSVPESNEQFF
CDR3 DNA: TGCAGCGTCCCCGAGAGCAATGAGCAGTTCTTC

D gene: TRBD1
V gene: TRBV6-5
clone size: few
J gene: TRBJ2-7
CDR3 protein: CASSFSTGGSYEQYF
CDR3 DNA: TGTGCCAGCAGTTTTTCGACAGGGGGATCCTACGAGCAGTACTTC

D gene: .
V gene: TRBV11-2
clone size: few
J gene: TRBJ1-2
CDR3 protein: CASSYRTGGGGGYTF
CDR3 DNA: TGTGCCAGCAGCTATAGGACCGGGGGTGGAGGTGGCTACACCTTC

D gene: TRBD2
V gene: TRBV2
clone size: many
J gene: TRBJ2-3
CDR3 protein: CASSDTSGTRNTQYF
CDR3 DNA: TGTGCCAGCAGTGACACTAGCGGGACTCGGAATACGCAGTATTTT

D gene: .
V gene: TRBV7-2
clone size: .
J gene: TRBJ1-5
CDR3 protein: CASSLVTQPQHF
CDR3 DNA: TGTGCCAGCAGCTTAGTGACTCAGCCCCAGCATTTT

D gene: .
V gene: TRBV9
clone size: .
J gene: TRBJ2-1
CDR3 protein: CASSVAGGKSYNEQFF
CDR3 DNA: TGTGCCAGCAGCGTAGCAGGGGGGAAGTCCTACAATGAGCAGTTCTTC

D gene: .
V gene: TRBV7-9
clone size: once
J gene: TRBJ2-1
CDR3 protein: CASSTPGEYNEQFF
CDR3 DNA: TGTGCCAGCAGCACCCCGGGGGAATACAATGAGCAGTTCTTC

D gene: .
V gene: TRBV6-1
clone size: .
J gene: TRBJ1-1
CDR3 protein: CAIPGENTEAFF
CDR3 DNA: TGTGCCATCCCTGGGGAGAACACTGAAGCTTTCTTT

D gene: .
V gene: TRBV20-1
clone size: many
J gene: TRBJ2-1
CDR3 protein: CSARVQDSGALEGEQFF
CDR3 DNA: TGCAGTGCTAGAGTACAGGACTCGGGAGCGTTGGAGGGTGAGCAGTTCTTC

D gene: TRBD2
V gene: TRBV4-1
clone size: .
J gene: TRBJ2-3
CDR3 protein: CASSQPSGGKPTDTQYF
CDR3 DNA: TGCGCCAGCAGCCAACCTAGCGGGGGGAAACCCACAGATACGCAGTATTTT

D gene: TRBD1
V gene: TRBV25-1
clone size: .
J gene: TRBJ1-5
CDR3 protein: CASTGTGVQPQHF
CDR3 DNA: TGTGCCAGCACCGGGACAGGGGTTCAGCCCCAGCATTTT

D gene: .
V gene: TRBV29-1
clone size: many
J gene: TRBJ1-2
CDR3 protein: CSTRDNPGYTF
CDR3 DNA: TGCAGCACTCGGGACAACCCAGGCTACACCTTC

D gene: .
V gene: TRBV5-1
clone size: .
J gene: TRBJ1-5
CDR3 protein: CASSLAPGNIQPQHF
CDR3 DNA: TGCGCCAGCAGCTTGGCCCCAGGGAATATTCAGCCCCAGCATTTT

D gene: .
V gene: TRBV7-2
clone size: .
J gene: TRBJ1-3
CDR3 protein: CASGPFSGNSIYF
CDR3 DNA: TGTGCCAGCGGACCTTTCTCTGGAAACAGCATATATTTT

D gene: .
V gene: TRBV6-5
clone size: .
J gene: TRBJ2-1
CDR3 protein: CASGKREQFF
CDR3 DNA: TGTGCCAGCGGAAAAAGGGAGCAGTTCTTC

D gene: TRBD1
V gene: TRBV27
clone size: .
J gene: TRBJ1-2
CDR3 protein: CASRLGQDNYGYTF
CDR3 DNA: TGTGCCAGCAGACTTGGACAGGATAACTATGGCTACACCTTC

D gene: .
V gene: TRBV7-9
clone size: .
J gene: TRBJ2-1
CDR3 protein: CASSDGVTAYNEQFF
CDR3 DNA: TGTGCCAGCAGCGACGGAGTCACCGCATACAATGAGCAGTTCTTC

D gene: TRBD1
V gene: TRBV29-1
clone size: .
J gene: TRBJ2-1
CDR3 protein: CSANRDSDYNEQFF
CDR3 DNA: TGCAGCGCTAATCGGGACAGCGATTACAATGAGCAGTTCTTC

D gene: TRBD2
V gene: TRBV5-1
clone size: .
J gene: TRBJ2-5
CDR3 protein: CASSDGLAEETQYF
CDR3 DNA: TGCGCCAGCAGCGACGGACTAGCAGAAGAGACCCAGTACTTC

D gene: TRBD2
V gene: TRBV3-1
clone size: few
J gene: TRBJ2-5
CDR3 protein: CASSQAYSLAEQETQYF
CDR3 DNA: TGTGCCAGCAGCCAAGCGTATTCTCTAGCGGAACAAGAGACCCAGTACTTC

D gene: .
V gene: TRBV6-2/TRBV6-3
clone size: .
J gene: TRBJ1-1
CDR3 protein: CASSLDPGHRNTEAFF
CDR3 DNA: TGTGCCAGCAGTCTAGATCCGGGACATCGGAACACTGAAGCTTTCTTT

D gene: TRBD1
V gene: TRBV29-1
clone size: .
J gene: TRBJ2-3
CDR3 protein: CSVVGDRAATDTQYF
CDR3 DNA: TGCAGCGTTGTAGGAGACAGGGCGGCCACAGATACGCAGTATTTT

D gene: TRBD2
V gene: TRBV10-3
clone size: many
J gene: TRBJ2-1
CDR3 protein: CAISESVGAASGYNEQFF
CDR3 DNA: TGTGCCATCAGTGAGTCAGTGGGGGCGGCTAGCGGGTACAATGAGCAGTTCTTC

D gene: .
V gene: TRBV5-1
clone size: few
J gene: TRBJ2-7
CDR3 protein: CASSPDSRRGEQYF
CDR3 DNA: TGCGCCAGCAGCCCTGACTCCAGAAGAGGCGAGCAGTACTTC

D gene: .
V gene: TRBV3-1
clone size: few
J gene: TRBJ1-1
CDR3 protein: CASSQEGHFTEAFF
CDR3 DNA: TGTGCCAGCAGCCAAGAGGGACACTTCACTGAAGCTTTCTTT

D gene: TRBD1
V gene: TRBV9
clone size: .
J gene: TRBJ2-7
CDR3 protein: CASSPQGVQDEQYF
CDR3 DNA: TGTGCCAGCAGCCCCCAGGGGGTTCAGGACGAGCAGTACTTC

D gene: .
V gene: TRBV6-2/TRBV6-3
clone size: .
J gene: TRBJ2-7
CDR3 protein: CASSGTTPTYEQYF
CDR3 DNA: TGTGCCAGCAGTGGGACGACGCCTACCTACGAGCAGTACTTC

D gene: .
V gene: TRBV12-3/TRBV12-4
clone size: .
J gene: TRBJ2-2
CDR3 protein: CASTSLGTTGELFF
CDR3 DNA: TGTGCCAGCACTTCTTTGGGAACCACCGGGGAGCTGTTTTTT

D gene: TRBD2
V gene: TRBV7-2
clone size: .
J gene: TRBJ2-7
CDR3 protein: CASSWRTSEFEQYF
CDR3 DNA: TGTGCCAGCAGCTGGCGGACTAGCGAATTCGAGCAGTACTTC

D gene: .
V gene: TRBV27
clone size: .
J gene: TRBJ1-5
CDR3 protein: CASSWSGNQPQHF
CDR3 DNA: TGTGCCAGCAGTTGGTCGGGCAATCAGCCCCAGCATTTT

D gene: .
V gene: TRBV20-1
clone size: .
J gene: TRBJ1-5
CDR3 protein: CSATLGGQVNNQPQHF
CDR3 DNA: TGCAGTGCCACTCTGGGCGGGCAGGTCAACAATCAGCCCCAGCATTTT

D gene: TRBD2
V gene: TRBV4-3
clone size: few
J gene: TRBJ2-5
CDR3 protein: CASSQRFGSSGGQETQYF
CDR3 DNA: TGCGCCAGCAGCCAACGTTTTGGGTCTAGCGGGGGGCAAGAGACCCAGTACTTC

D gene: .
V gene: TRBV5-5
clone size: .
J gene: TRBJ1-5
CDR3 protein: CASSLASQGWNQPQHF
CDR3 DNA: TGTGCCAGCAGCTTGGCATCCCAGGGGTGGAATCAGCCCCAGCATTTT

D gene: .
V gene: TRBV6-6
clone size: few
J gene: TRBJ1-5
CDR3 protein: CASREGNQPQHF
CDR3 DNA: TGTGCCAGCAGGGAGGGCAATCAGCCCCAGCATTTT

D gene: TRBD1
V gene: TRBV4-1
clone size: .
J gene: TRBJ2-3
CDR3 protein: CASSKQGRTGGTSTDTQYF
CDR3 DNA: TGCGCCAGCAGCAAGCAGGGGCGGACAGGAGGAACTAGCACAGATACGCAGTATTTT

D gene: .
V gene: TRBV10-3
clone size: .
J gene: TRBJ2-5
CDR3 protein: CAISGLGTRVVETQYF
CDR3 DNA: TGTGCCATCAGTGGTCTAGGGACTCGGGTAGTGGAGACCCAGTACTTC

D gene: .
V gene: TRBV20-1
clone size: .
J gene: TRBJ2-7
CDR3 protein: CSAIRTTARYF
CDR3 DNA: TGCAGTGCTATACGCACGACAGCTCGGTACTTC

D gene: .
V gene: TRBV4-1
clone size: .
J gene: TRBJ1-1
CDR3 protein: CASSQDGGTRTEAFF
CDR3 DNA: TGCGCCAGCAGCCAAGATGGTGGCACCCGCACTGAAGCTTTCTTT

D gene: TRBD1
V gene: TRBV9
clone size: .
J gene: TRBJ1-5
CDR3 protein: CASSKGTGDGQPQHF
CDR3 DNA: TGTGCCAGCAGCAAAGGGACAGGGGATGGTCAGCCCCAGCATTTT

D gene: TRBD1
V gene: TRBV27
clone size: .
J gene: TRBJ1-1
CDR3 protein: CASGKQGETEAFF
CDR3 DNA: TGTGCCAGCGGAAAACAGGGGGAAACTGAAGCTTTCTTT

D gene: .
V gene: TRBV2
clone size: .
J gene: TRBJ2-3
CDR3 protein: CASSDGRGILTDTQYF
CDR3 DNA: TGTGCCAGCAGTGACGGACGGGGGATCCTCACAGATACGCAGTATTTT

D gene: .
V gene: TRBV14
clone size: few
J gene: TRBJ2-3
CDR3 protein: CASSQDYSLGNTDTQYF
CDR3 DNA: TGTGCCAGCAGCCAAGATTACTCTCTCGGGAACACAGATACGCAGTATTTT

D gene: TRBD1
V gene: TRBV2
clone size: few
J gene: TRBJ2-1
CDR3 protein: CASSNRDSLPEQFF
CDR3 DNA: TGTGCCAGCAGTAATAGGGACAGTCTGCCTGAGCAGTTCTTC

D gene: TRBD2
V gene: TRBV29-1
clone size: few
J gene: TRBJ2-7
CDR3 protein: CSVWTSSYEQYF
CDR3 DNA: TGCAGCGTCTGGACTAGCAGCTACGAGCAGTACTTC

D gene: TRBD1
V gene: TRBV11-2
clone size: .
J gene: TRBJ1-3
CDR3 protein: CASSPGPDRENTIYF
CDR3 DNA: TGTGCCAGCAGCCCCGGACCCGACAGGGAAAACACCATATATTTT

D gene: .
V gene: TRBV5-1
clone size: few
J gene: TRBJ2-4
CDR3 protein: CASSAARDLLAKNIQYF
CDR3 DNA: TGCGCCAGCAGCGCCGCCAGGGACCTCCTAGCCAAAAACATTCAGTACTTC

D gene: TRBD1
V gene: TRBV12-3/TRBV12-4
clone size: .
J gene: TRBJ1-5
CDR3 protein: CASSPGTGAGQPQHF
CDR3 DNA: TGTGCCAGCAGTCCAGGGACAGGGGCTGGGCAGCCCCAGCATTTT

D gene: .
V gene: TRBV10-1
clone size: .
J gene: TRBJ2-7
CDR3 protein: CASSDETRAGYEQYF
CDR3 DNA: TGCGCCAGCAGTGATGAGACGCGGGCAGGCTACGAGCAGTACTTC

D gene: .
V gene: TRBV20-1
clone size: few
J gene: TRBJ2-7
CDR3 protein: CSASRPSKGYEQYF
CDR3 DNA: TGCAGTGCTAGTCGGCCATCGAAGGGCTACGAGCAGTACTTC

D gene: .
V gene: TRBV12-3/TRBV12-4
clone size: many
J gene: TRBJ2-7
CDR3 protein: CASSFSYEQYF
CDR3 DNA: TGTGCCAGCAGTTTCTCCTACGAGCAGTACTTC

D gene: TRBD2
V gene: TRBV24-1
clone size: .
J gene: TRBJ2-1
CDR3 protein: CATSDVVPGLARFEQFF
CDR3 DNA: TGTGCCACCAGTGACGTTGTCCCGGGACTAGCGAGATTTGAGCAGTTCTTC

D gene: .
V gene: TRBV6-5
clone size: .
J gene: TRBJ1-1
CDR3 protein: CASSYFDRSEAFF
CDR3 DNA: TGTGCCAGCAGTTACTTCGACAGGTCTGAAGCTTTCTTT

D gene: TRBD1
V gene: TRBV29-1
clone size: few
J gene: TRBJ1-2
CDR3 protein: CSAGTATNYGYTF
CDR3 DNA: TGCAGCGCTGGGACAGCAACTAACTATGGCTACACCTTC

D gene: .
V gene: TRBV6-2/TRBV6-3
clone size: .
J gene: TRBJ2-7
CDR3 protein: CASSTGDLYEQYF
CDR3 DNA: TGTGCCAGCAGTACGGGAGATCTGTACGAGCAGTACTTC